The table lists the clone carrying this T cell receptor beta chain with many counts. The antigen remains undetermined. Sample barcodes and UMIs were carried by the TCR alpha and TCR beta cDNA libraries that 5'RACE generated with constant-segment primers. TCRdb reprocessed the 5' RACE reads via MiXCR and lists one record per CDR3 protein. The sample consists of roughly 220,000 distinct CDR3 sequences, more than 8% of them appearing once. Per germline, CDR1 MGHRA and CDR2 YSYEKL. The CDR3 is made up of 17 amino acids. After removal of 4 bases from V and 0 bases from J, the junction contained 10 bases not matched to a gene. This sample was taken from a study of T-cell memory formation after mild COVID-19. The study's findings and limits: Day 15 to 85 contractors were CD4/CD8 balanced; later expanders leaned CD4+. CD8+ contracting clones occupied EMRA, while CD4+ ones occupied mainly CM and EM. Pre-infection memory carried some responding clones, suggesting that cross-reactive memory joined.

This clonotype was sampled from a man aged 18-30 years who had mild COVID-19 (a few samples of this study predate the infection). Cell type and time point are not known. The sequenced sample consisted of PBMCs or a T cell subset sorted from them (not recorded which). This sequence joins TRBV4-1 and TRBJ2-5; 8 bases match TRBD1. CDR3 DNA: TGCGCCAGCAGCCCCTTAAACAGGGGGGATTACCAAGAGACCCAGTACTTC. Translating it yields CASSPLNRGDYQETQYF.